One sample yielded the 12 T cell receptor beta chains listed below, sequenced in a study of metastatic and nonmetastatic thyroid tumors. TCRdb reprocessed the PCR reads via MiXCR. This sample has 42,000 or so clones, with 18% found just once. None of the patients had undergone any treatment ahead of thyroid surgery. The sequenced sample consisted of tumor tissue. Receptors originate from a female donor with papillary thyroid cancer or a benign thyroid nodule (not recorded which). Some clones in this sample may be carry-over from other donors' samples.

The chain employs TRBV6-2 or TRBV6-3 and TRBJ2-7, with D uncertain. The germline V and J ends were trimmed by 2 bases and 2 bases, with 1 base remaining between them. Per germline, CDR1 MNHEY and CDR2 SVGEGT. The CDR3 consists of 11 residues. The CDR3 loop reads CASSYTYEQYF. The CDR3 region has the DNA TGTGCCAGCAGTTACACCTACGAGCAGTACTTC.

This clone was seen just once. This rearrangement joins TRBV7-2 to TRBJ1-5, with D unresolved. With 2 bases removed from V and 6 bases from J, the gap between germline ends came to 11 bases. This CDR3 is built from 14 residues. Looked up from germline, CDR1 is SGHTA and CDR2 is FQGNSA. The CDR3 DNA reads TGTGCCAGCAGCTTACTAGGGTGGGCTCAGCCCCAGCATTTT. It codes for CASSLLGWAQPQHF.

This clone was observed many times. This chain uses TRBV5-1 with TRBJ1-1, with D possibly TRBD1 on 5 matching bases. CDR1 and CDR2 (germline): SGHRS, YFSETQ. This CDR3 comprises 15 residues. Trimming took 4 bases from V and 0 from J, leaving 13 bases between them. The CDR3 nucleotides read TGCGCCAGCAGCGTGGAGGGGCCTATGAACACTGAAGCTTTCTTT. As protein: CASSVEGPMNTEAFF.

At least ten counts were recorded for this clone. The CDR3 here is CASSPGRWSSTDTQYF. CDR3 sequence (DNA): TGTGCCAGCAGCCCGGGACGTTGGTCTAGCACAGATACGCAGTATTTT. This rearrangement joins TRBV3-1 to TRBJ2-3; D might be TRBD1 or TRBD2, each matching 5 bases. The germline gives CDR1 LGHDT, CDR2 YNNKEL (reference sequence). The ends were cut back, 4 bases at V and 0 bases at J, with 14 bases in the middle. The CDR3 has 16 amino acids.

The CDR3 sequence: CASSSRTEITYEQYF. CDR3 sequence (DNA): TGTGCCAGCAGCTCGAGGACAGAGATTACCTACGAGCAGTACTTC. V and J are TRBV5-4 and TRBJ2-7; D might be TRBD1 (6 bases). Deletions cut 3 bases from V and 2 bases from J, with 15 bases between. Germline V gene sequence: CDR1 SGHNT, CDR2 YYREEE (reference sequence). This CDR3 contains 15 residues.

This chain joins TRBV24-1 and TRBJ1-2, with a weak D call TRBD1 (6 bases). The CDR3 covers 12 residues. Germline assignment: CDR1 KGHDR and CDR2 SFDVKD. V was pared by 9 bases and J by 3 bases, with 10 bases between. The CDR3 reads CATSDSYYGYTF. In DNA form, the CDR3 reads TGTGCCACCTCGGACAGCTACTATGGCTACACCTTC.

The table lists this clone with many counts. The V gene is TRBV6-1, the J gene TRBJ2-1; 11 nucleotides agree with TRBD1. This CDR3 region has 15 residues. With V trimmed by 6 bases and J by 4 bases, 5 bases remained unmatched. CDR1 is MNHNS and CDR2 is SASEGT in the germline V gene. CDR3 sequence reads: CASRRRDRGYNEQFF. CDR3 nucleotides: TGTGCCAGCAGGCGCCGGGACAGGGGGTACAATGAGCAGTTCTTC.

J is TRBJ1-5 and V is TRBV5-1; TRBD1 aligns across 11 bases. With 4 bases clipped from V and 4 bases from J, the junction kept 4 bases outside the gene matches. The CDR3 is 15 residues long. Per the germline V gene, CDR1 is SGHRS and CDR2 is YFSETQ. The DNA for the CDR3 is TGCGCCAGCAGCCCGGGGACAGGGGGAAATCAGCCCCAGCATTTT. Its protein product is CASSPGTGGNQPQHF.

This chain uses TRBV20-1 with TRBJ1-6; 8 nucleotides align to TRBD1. V shed 5 bases and J 7 bases; nucleotides not matched to a gene: 4. There are 13 residues in the CDR3. Per the germline V gene, CDR1 is DFQATT and CDR2 is SNEGSKA (reference sequence). The CDR3 loop reads CSAAGQGNSPLHF. DNA for the CDR3: TGCAGTGCTGCCGGACAGGGCAATTCACCCCTCCACTTT.

The gene calls are TRBV25-1 and TRBJ1-2, with 9 bases lining up with TRBD1. The CDR3 has 13 amino acids. Germline CDR1 is MGHDK and CDR2 is SYGVNS. V lost 5 bases, J lost 6 bases, and 4 bases stayed unmatched. The CDR3 coding sequence is TGTGCCAGCAGTACAACAGGGGGCCATGGCTACACCTTC. Translated, it gives CASSTTGGHGYTF.

The chain carries TRBV7-2 and TRBJ2-7; tentative D call: TRBD1 (6 bases). The germline CDR1 and CDR2 sequences are SGHTA and FQGNSA. The CDR3 sequence is 14 residues long. V dropped 6 bases and J dropped 1 base, with 13 bases sitting between them. The CDR3 spells CASRGLGGSYEQYF. Written as DNA, the CDR3 is TGTGCCAGCAGGGGTTTAGGGGGTTCCTACGAGCAGTACTTC. Supplemented by reference TRBV7-2 and TRBJ2-7, the full variable domain reads GAGVSQSPSNKVTEKGKDVELRCDPISGHTALYWYRQSLGQGLEFLIYFQGNSAPDKSGLPSDRFSAERTGGSVSTLTIQRTQQEDSAVYLCASRGLGGSYEQYFGPGTRLTVT.

This clone was seen ten or more times. V gene TRBV10-2 combines with J gene TRBJ1-4; 7 nucleotides align to TRBD1. With 7 bases clipped from V and 4 bases from J, the junction kept 3 bases outside the gene matches. This CDR3 has 13 amino acids. The germline gives CDR1 WSHSY, CDR2 SAAADI. The CDR3: CASTGQRNEKLFF. The CDR3 DNA follows: TGCGCCAGCACGGGACAGCGTAATGAAAAACTGTTTTTT.